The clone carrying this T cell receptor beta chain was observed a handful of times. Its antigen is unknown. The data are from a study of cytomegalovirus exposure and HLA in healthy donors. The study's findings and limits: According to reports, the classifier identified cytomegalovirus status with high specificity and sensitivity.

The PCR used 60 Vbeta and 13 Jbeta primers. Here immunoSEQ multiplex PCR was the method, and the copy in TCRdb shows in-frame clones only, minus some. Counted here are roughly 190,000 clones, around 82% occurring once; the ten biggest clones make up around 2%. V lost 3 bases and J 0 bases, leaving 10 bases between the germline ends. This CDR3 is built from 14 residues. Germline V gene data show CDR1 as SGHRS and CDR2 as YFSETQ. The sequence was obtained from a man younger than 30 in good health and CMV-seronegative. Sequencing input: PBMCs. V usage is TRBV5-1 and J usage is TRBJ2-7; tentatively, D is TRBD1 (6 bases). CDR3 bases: TGCGCCAGCAGCTCAGGGACATTCTCCTACGAGCAGTACTTC. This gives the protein CASSSGTFSYEQYF. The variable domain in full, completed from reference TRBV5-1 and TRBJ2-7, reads KAGVTQTPRYLIKTRGQQVTLSCSPISGHRSVSWYQQTPGQGLQFLFEYFSETQRNKGNFPGRFSGRQFSNSRSEMNVSTLELGDSALYLCASSSGTFSYEQYFGPGTRLTVT.